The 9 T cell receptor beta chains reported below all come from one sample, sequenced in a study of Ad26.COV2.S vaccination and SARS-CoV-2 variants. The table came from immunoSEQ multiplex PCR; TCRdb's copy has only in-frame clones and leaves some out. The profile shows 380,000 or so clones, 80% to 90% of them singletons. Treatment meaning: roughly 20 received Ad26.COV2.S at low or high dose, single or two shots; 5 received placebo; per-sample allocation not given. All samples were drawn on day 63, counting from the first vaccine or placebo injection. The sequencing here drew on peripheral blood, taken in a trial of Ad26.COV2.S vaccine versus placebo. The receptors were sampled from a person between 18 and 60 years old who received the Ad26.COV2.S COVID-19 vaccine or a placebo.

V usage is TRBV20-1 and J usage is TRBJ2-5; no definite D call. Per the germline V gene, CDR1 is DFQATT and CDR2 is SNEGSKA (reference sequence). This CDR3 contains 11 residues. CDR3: CSSSSQETQYF. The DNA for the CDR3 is TGCAGCTCCAGTAGTCAAGAGACCCAGTACTTC.

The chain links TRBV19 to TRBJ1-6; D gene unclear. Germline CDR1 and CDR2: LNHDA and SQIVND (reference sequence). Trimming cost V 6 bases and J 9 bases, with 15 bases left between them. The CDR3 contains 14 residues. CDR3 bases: TGTGCCAGTAGCCCCGGGGAGGGAGGTTCACCCCTCCACTTT. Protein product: CASSPGEGGSPLHF.

The CDR3 region has the DNA TGTGCCAGCAGCCAAGATCAGGACTACACCGGGGAGCTGTTTTTT. This gives the protein CASSQDQDYTGELFF. The chain couples TRBV4-2 to TRBJ2-2; D is possibly TRBD2 (5 bases). The V end was cut by 0 bases, the J end by 3 bases, with 8 bases between. In germline, CDR1 is LGHNA, CDR2 YNFKEQ. This CDR3 contains 15 residues.

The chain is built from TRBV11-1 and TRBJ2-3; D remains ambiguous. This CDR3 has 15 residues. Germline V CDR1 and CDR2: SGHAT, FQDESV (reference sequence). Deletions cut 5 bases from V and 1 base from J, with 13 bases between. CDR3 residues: CASSPERSGTDTQYF. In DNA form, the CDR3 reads TGTGCCAGCAGCCCCGAACGGTCCGGCACAGATACGCAGTATTTT.

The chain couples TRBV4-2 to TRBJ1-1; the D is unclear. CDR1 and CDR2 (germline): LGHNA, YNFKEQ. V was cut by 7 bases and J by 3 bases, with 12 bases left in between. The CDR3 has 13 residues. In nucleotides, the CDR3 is TGTGCCAGCAAGCCGAGGCCCGACACTGAAGCTTTCTTT. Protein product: CASKPRPDTEAFF.

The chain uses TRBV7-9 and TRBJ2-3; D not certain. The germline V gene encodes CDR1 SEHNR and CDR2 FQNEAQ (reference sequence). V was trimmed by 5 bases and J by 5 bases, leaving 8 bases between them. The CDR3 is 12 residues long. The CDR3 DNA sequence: TGTGCCAGCAGCCAAAGAGGAGATACGCAGTATTTT. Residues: CASSQRGDTQYF.

CDR3 sequence: CASQQGQPNTEAFF. The CDR3 DNA sequence: TGCGCCAGCCAACAAGGACAGCCGAACACTGAAGCTTTCTTT. The rearrangement uses TRBV5-1 and TRBJ1-1; D perhaps matches TRBD1 (6 bases). The CDR3 covers 14 residues. V was clipped by 7 bases and J by 1 base, with 14 bases between them. Germline V gene sequence: CDR1 SGHRS, CDR2 YFSETQ.

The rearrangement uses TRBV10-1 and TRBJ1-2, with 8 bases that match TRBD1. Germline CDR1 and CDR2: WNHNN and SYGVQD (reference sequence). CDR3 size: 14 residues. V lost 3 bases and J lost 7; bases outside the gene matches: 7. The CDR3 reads CASSESRGLGGYTF. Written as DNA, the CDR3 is TGCGCCAGCAGTGAAAGCAGGGGGCTTGGTGGCTACACCTTC.

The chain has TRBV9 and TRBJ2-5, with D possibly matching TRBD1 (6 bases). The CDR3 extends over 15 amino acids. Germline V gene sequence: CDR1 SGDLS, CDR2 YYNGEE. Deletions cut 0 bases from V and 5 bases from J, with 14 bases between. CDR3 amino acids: CASSVEQGGWETQYF. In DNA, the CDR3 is TGTGCCAGCAGCGTAGAACAGGGTGGGTGGGAGACCCAGTACTTC.